The sample holds many counts of the clone carrying this TCR beta chain. This CDR3 contains 15 residues. CDR1 is KGHDR and CDR2 is SFDVKD in the germline V gene. Trimming pared 3 bases from V and 7 bases from J, leaving 17 bases between. Amplified material comprised TCR beta CDR3 regions derived from RNA transcripts. Second-round multiplex PCR followed a first-round RT-PCR using HTBI primers. MiXCR was run by TCRdb on the multiplex PCR reads, yielding one entry per CDR3 protein. This table holds roughly 410,000 distinct CDR3 sequences, 15% found once. The sample originates from a study of Graves' ophthalmopathy and Graves' hyperthyroidism. Hyperthyroidism was classified as stable if no ophthalmopathy occurred within 18 months of follow-up. Hyperthyroidism patients had new diagnoses, durations under 2 months, and ages of 18 to 65. Sampling around 9.8 ml of fresh peripheral blood provided the PBMCs.

This sequence joins TRBV24-1 and TRBJ2-5; D is uncertain. The sample was peripheral blood. The sequence was obtained from a woman under 30 with stable Graves' hyperthyroidism. The CDR3 DNA reads as TGTGCCACCAGTGATGATGACAAGCTGGAAGGGACCCAGTACTTC. It translates to CATSDDDKLEGTQYF.